One T cell receptor (beta chain) is described in this entry. The data are from a study of cytomegalovirus exposure and HLA in healthy donors. Trimming cost V 0 bases and J 1 base; bases outside gene matches: 7. This CDR3 is 18 amino acids long. Germline CDR1 reads MNHEY; CDR2 reads SMNVEV (reference sequence). Separate from the approximately 670-subject first cohort was the roughly 120-subject validation cohort, to which the donors belonged. Measured with immunoSEQ multiplex PCR; TCRdb has only the in-frame clones, and not every one. The sample has roughly 150,000 clones, 75% to 90% seen once. Sequenced input: PBMCs. This clonotype was obtained from a woman younger than 30 in good health and CMV-seronegative. The chain has TRBV27 and TRBJ2-1; 9 positions match TRBD1. In nucleotides, the CDR3 is TGTGCCAGCAGTTTATCCCCCCGGGGGACAGGGTCCTACAATGAGCAGTTCTTC. This sequence encodes CASSLSPRGTGSYNEQFF.